This is a list of T cell receptor beta chains from one sample in a study of T cell changes during pregnancy in multiple sclerosis. The protocol was immunoSEQ multiplex PCR, while the TCRdb copy is restricted to in-frame clones and leaves out a portion. There are about 44,000 clones in the sample; 96% occur only once, and roughly 0.9% lies in the top ten. The sample was peripheral blood, taken in the second trimester of pregnancy. All receptors come from a female donor with multiple sclerosis, enrolled in a pregnancy study. CDR3s include the opening cysteine and the closing phenylalanine or tryptophan. Fields, in order: clone size, D gene, V gene, J gene, CDR3 length, CDR3 DNA, CDR3 protein. A D gene is named only where the DNA matches it firmly. Rows may omit the clone size; those that give it use once, few, many or a size class.

size: .; D: TRBD1; V: TRBV5-1; J: TRBJ2-7; length: 15; DNA: TGCGCCAGCAGCTCCGGGGGACAGGGGGCGAATCGGAAGTACTTC; CDR3: CASSSGGQGANRKYF
size: .; D: .; V: TRBV28; J: TRBJ2-7; length: 13; DNA: TGTGCCAGCGGGGGTAGCGGCTATAGCGAGCAGTACTTC; CDR3: CASGGSGYSEQYF
size: .; D: TRBD2; V: TRBV28; J: TRBJ2-7; length: 16; DNA: TGTGCCAGCTTTCGGACAGCCGGGACTAGCGGGTACGAGCAGTACTTC; CDR3: CASFRTAGTSGYEQYF
size: .; D: .; V: TRBV10-1; J: TRBJ2-7; length: 14; DNA: TGCGCCAGCAGTGCGACGGGACACCTCTACGAGCAGTACTTC; CDR3: CASSATGHLYEQYF
size: .; D: .; V: TRBV10-3; J: TRBJ1-4; length: 14; DNA: TGTGCCATCAGAACAGGGCCTCCTAATGAAAAACTGTTTTTT; CDR3: CAIRTGPPNEKLFF
size: .; D: .; V: TRBV21-1; J: TRBJ2-3; length: 18; DNA: TGTGCCAGCAGCATACCCAGGGGAGGGAAAATATGCACAGATACGCAGTATTTT; CDR3: CASSIPRGGKICTDTQYF
size: .; D: TRBD2; V: TRBV9; J: TRBJ2-5; length: 18; DNA: TGTGCCAGCAGCGTAGGTGATACCGGGGGGGGGCGCGGGGAGACCCAGTACTTC; CDR3: CASSVGDTGGGRGETQYF
size: .; D: .; V: TRBV5-4; J: TRBJ1-5; length: 13; DNA: TGTGCCAGCAGCTTTGGGCAGGATCAGCCCCAGCATTTT; CDR3: CASSFGQDQPQHF
size: once; D: .; V: TRBV11-2; J: TRBJ1-2; length: 11; DNA: TGTGCCAGCAGCTTAGCAGGGGGCTACACCTTC; CDR3: CASSLAGGYTF
size: .; D: TRBD1; V: TRBV5-1; J: TRBJ2-7; length: 14; DNA: TGCGCCAGCAGCCCCGGGACAGGGGTCTACGAGCAGTACTTC; CDR3: CASSPGTGVYEQYF
size: .; D: TRBD1; V: TRBV11-2; J: TRBJ1-2; length: 16; DNA: TGTGCCAGCAAACAGAACGGGATGGACAGGGGCGGTGGCTACACCTTC; CDR3: CASKQNGMDRGGGYTF
size: .; D: .; V: TRBV2; J: TRBJ2-1; length: 13; DNA: TGTGCCAGCAGGGACACCTCGCGCAATGAGCAGTTCTTC; CDR3: CASRDTSRNEQFF
size: .; D: TRBD2; V: TRBV6-4; J: TRBJ2-3; length: 14; DNA: TGTGCCAGCAGTGAGCGGGGGGGCCCAGATACGCAGTATTTT; CDR3: CASSERGGPDTQYF
size: .; D: .; V: TRBV2; J: TRBJ2-1; length: 15; DNA: TGTGCCAGCAGTTATAGCGGAGTGGCCTACAATGAGCAGTTCTTC; CDR3: CASSYSGVAYNEQFF
size: .; D: .; V: TRBV7-9; J: TRBJ2-7; length: 14; DNA: TGTGCCAGCAGCGAATATCCAGGGCGAAGGGAGCAGTACTTC; CDR3: CASSEYPGRREQYF
size: .; D: .; V: TRBV10-3; J: TRBJ1-5; length: 14; DNA: TGTGCCATCAGTGATCCCGGGTTCCTCCCGTCCCAGCATTTT; CDR3: CAISDPGFLPSQHF
size: .; D: TRBD1; V: TRBV13; J: TRBJ2-7; length: 13; DNA: TGTGCCAGCAGCTCAGGGGGCTCTTACGAGCAGTACTTC; CDR3: CASSSGGSYEQYF
size: .; D: .; V: TRBV5-1; J: TRBJ2-7; length: 16; DNA: TGCGCCAGCAGCTTGGGGCGCCAGGGAGGCTCATACGAGCAGTACTTC; CDR3: CASSLGRQGGSYEQYF
size: .; D: .; V: TRBV4-3; J: TRBJ1-1; length: 13; DNA: TGCGCCAGCAGCCAAGACAGGGGTACTGAAGCTTTCTTT; CDR3: CASSQDRGTEAFF
size: .; D: TRBD2; V: TRBV4-3; J: TRBJ2-1; length: 16; DNA: TGCGCCAGCAGCCGGAGTAGCGGGCCGGTCTACAATGAGCAGTTCTTC; CDR3: CASSRSSGPVYNEQFF
size: .; D: .; V: TRBV21-1; J: TRBJ2-2; length: 16; DNA: TGTGCCAGCAGCGACAGACCCGAGACAGGGGGCGGGGAGCTGTTTTTT; CDR3: CASSDRPETGGGELFF
size: .; D: .; V: TRBV28; J: TRBJ2-7; length: 12; DNA: TGTGCCAACAGTCAACCCTACTACGAGCAGTACTTC; CDR3: CANSQPYYEQYF
size: .; D: TRBD1; V: TRBV2; J: TRBJ2-5; length: 14; DNA: TGTGCCAGCAGCAGGGACAGGAGAAAAGAGACCCAGTACTTC; CDR3: CASSRDRRKETQYF
size: .; D: .; V: TRBV2; J: TRBJ1-2; length: 14; DNA: TGTGCCAGCAGTGAACAGGGTGCTAACTATGGCTACACCTTC; CDR3: CASSEQGANYGYTF
size: .; D: .; V: TRBV19; J: TRBJ2-5; length: 13; DNA: TGTGCCAGTAGTATGGGGGGGCGTGGGACCCAGTACTTC; CDR3: CASSMGGRGTQYF
size: .; D: .; V: TRBV27; J: TRBJ2-1; length: 19; DNA: TGTGCCAGCAGTTTCGGTGCAAGCGTTTGGGGCTTCCGAAACAATGAGCAGTTCTTC; CDR3: CASSFGASVWGFRNNEQFF
size: .; D: .; V: TRBV28; J: TRBJ2-5; length: 16; DNA: TGTGCCAGCAGTTTTAATCAGGGCCTTCGACAAGAGACCCAGTACTTC; CDR3: CASSFNQGLRQETQYF
size: .; D: .; V: TRBV7-2; J: TRBJ2-1; length: 15; DNA: TGTGCCAGCAGTTCTAGACTAAGGGACTACAATGAGCAGTTCTTC; CDR3: CASSSRLRDYNEQFF
size: .; D: TRBD1; V: TRBV6-5; J: TRBJ1-2; length: 11; DNA: TGTGCCAGCTACAATGCGGGGGACAGGGCCTTC; CDR3: CASYNAGDRAF
size: once; D: .; V: TRBV20-1; J: TRBJ2-3; length: 11; DNA: TGCAGTGTTCCTATAGCAGATACGCAGTATTTT; CDR3: CSVPIADTQYF
size: .; D: TRBD1; V: TRBV6-6; J: TRBJ2-5; length: 14; DNA: TGTGCCAGCAGCCCGACAGGGGGAAAAGAGACCCAGTACTTC; CDR3: CASSPTGGKETQYF
size: .; D: .; V: TRBV27; J: TRBJ1-3; length: 13; DNA: TGTGCCAGCAGCCGGTTCTCTGGAAACACCATATATTTT; CDR3: CASSRFSGNTIYF
size: .; D: TRBD1; V: TRBV19; J: TRBJ1-6; length: 18; DNA: TGTGCCAGTAAAAGGATGCGACAGGGGAGTGCTCATAATTCACCCCTCCACTTT; CDR3: CASKRMRQGSAHNSPLHF
size: once; D: .; V: TRBV6-5; J: TRBJ2-7; length: 13; DNA: TGTGCCAGCAGCCGGACCAGGGGCTACGAGCAGTACTTC; CDR3: CASSRTRGYEQYF
size: .; D: TRBD1; V: TRBV7-6; J: TRBJ2-3; length: 15; DNA: TGTGCCAGCAGGTTCCGGGACAGGGCGATAGATACGCAGTATTTT; CDR3: CASRFRDRAIDTQYF
size: .; D: TRBD2; V: TRBV30; J: TRBJ2-1; length: 12; DNA: TGTGCCTGGGGTCCTGGGGGGGATGAGCAGTTCTTC; CDR3: CAWGPGGDEQFF
size: .; D: .; V: TRBV6-4; J: TRBJ2-2; length: 13; DNA: TGTGCCTCATCAGCGGCAAACACCGGGGAGCTGTTTTTT; CDR3: CASSAANTGELFF
size: .; D: .; V: TRBV7-9; J: TRBJ2-7; length: 15; DNA: TGTGCCAGCAGCTTAGCGGGGAGGAGCTCCTACGAGCAGTACTTC; CDR3: CASSLAGRSSYEQYF
size: .; D: TRBD2; V: TRBV6-4; J: TRBJ2-2; length: 15; DNA: TGTGCCAGCGGGCCAGCTAGCGGGAACACCGGGGAGCTGTTTTTT; CDR3: CASGPASGNTGELFF
size: .; D: .; V: TRBV5-4; J: TRBJ1-1; length: 13; DNA: TGTGCCAGCAGCTATACTTCCAGGGGTGAAGCTTTCTTT; CDR3: CASSYTSRGEAFF